The source of this T cell receptor (beta chain) is a study of blood T cell repertoires in COVID-19. For the study at large: Sites across the United States, Italy and Spain contributed samples from acute and convalescent COVID-19.

Authors' data handling: Reference gene primer amplification in the assay estimated nucleated cell counts. The assay was immunoSEQ multiplex PCR, and TCRdb's table has in-frame clones only and misses some. Clonal size and the V and J genes are those of that table, whereas D and trimming came from the DNA. This sample has about 200,000 clones, with approximately 80% found just once. The TCR comes from a man aged 35 to 55 who had recovered from COVID-19. Input material: PBMCs or T cells enriched from blood (not recorded which).

The CDR3 DNA follows: TGTGCCAGCAGTGCCACGGGGGGGGTCAGGGAAAAACTGTTTTTT. Its protein product is CASSATGGVREKLFF. The chain employs TRBV28 and TRBJ1-4; perhaps TRBD1 as D (5 bases). The V gene's germline CDR1 is MDHEN and CDR2 SYDVKM. V gave up 5 bases and J gave up 8 bases, with 18 bases separating them. The CDR3 consists of 15 residues.